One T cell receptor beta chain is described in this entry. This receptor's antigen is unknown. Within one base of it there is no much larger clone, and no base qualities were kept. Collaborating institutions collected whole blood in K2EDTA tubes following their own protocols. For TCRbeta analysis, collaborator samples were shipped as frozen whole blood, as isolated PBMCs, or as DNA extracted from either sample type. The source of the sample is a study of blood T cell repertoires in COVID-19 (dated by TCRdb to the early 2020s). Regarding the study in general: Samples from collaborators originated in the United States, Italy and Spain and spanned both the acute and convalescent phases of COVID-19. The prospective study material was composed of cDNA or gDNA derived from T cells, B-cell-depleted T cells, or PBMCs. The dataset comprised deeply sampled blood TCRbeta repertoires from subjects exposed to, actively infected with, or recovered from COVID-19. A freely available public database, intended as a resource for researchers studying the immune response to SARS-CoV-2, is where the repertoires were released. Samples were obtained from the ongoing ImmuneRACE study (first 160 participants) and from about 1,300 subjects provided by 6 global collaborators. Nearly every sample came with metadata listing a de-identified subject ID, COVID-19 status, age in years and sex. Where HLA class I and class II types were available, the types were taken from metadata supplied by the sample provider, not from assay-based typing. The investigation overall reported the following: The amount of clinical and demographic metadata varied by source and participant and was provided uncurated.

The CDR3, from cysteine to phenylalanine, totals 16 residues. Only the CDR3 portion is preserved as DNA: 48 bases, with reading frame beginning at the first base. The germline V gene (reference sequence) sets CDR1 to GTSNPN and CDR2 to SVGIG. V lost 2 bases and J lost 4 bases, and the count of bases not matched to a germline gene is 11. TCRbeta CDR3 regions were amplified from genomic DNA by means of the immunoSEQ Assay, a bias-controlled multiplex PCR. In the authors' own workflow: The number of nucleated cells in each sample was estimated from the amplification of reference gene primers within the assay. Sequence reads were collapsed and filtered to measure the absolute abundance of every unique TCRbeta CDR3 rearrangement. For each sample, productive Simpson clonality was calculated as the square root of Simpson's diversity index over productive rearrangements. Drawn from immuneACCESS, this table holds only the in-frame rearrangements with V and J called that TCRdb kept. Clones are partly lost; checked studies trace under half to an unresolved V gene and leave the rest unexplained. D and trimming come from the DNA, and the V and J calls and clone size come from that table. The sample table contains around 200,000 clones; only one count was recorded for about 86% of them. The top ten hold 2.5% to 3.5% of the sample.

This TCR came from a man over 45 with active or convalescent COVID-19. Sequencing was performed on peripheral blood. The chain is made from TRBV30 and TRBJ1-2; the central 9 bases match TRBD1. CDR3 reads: CAWSIQQGATTYGYTF. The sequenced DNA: TGTGCCTGGAGTATACAACAGGGGGCAACGACCTATGGCTACACCTTC. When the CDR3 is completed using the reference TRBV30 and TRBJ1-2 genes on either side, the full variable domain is SQTIHQWPATLVQPVGSPLSLECTVEGTSNPNLYWYRQAAGRGLQLLFYSVGIGQISSEVPQNLSASRPQDRQFILSSKKLLLSDSGFYLCAWSIQQGATTYGYTFGSGTRLTVV.